This entry lists 26 T cell receptor beta chains sequenced from one sample in a study of T cell responses to AZD1222 COVID-19 vaccine. Profiled with immunoSEQ multiplex PCR; TCRdb holds only in-frame clones, not every one. The sample has approximately 98,000 clones, about nine tenths seen once. This sample comprised peripheral blood, obtained on day 0 of MenACWY control vaccination. These receptors were obtained from an adult in good health.

The chain couples TRBV5-1 to TRBJ2-7; TRBD1 aligns across 11 bases. After removal of 3 bases from V and 6 bases from J, the junction contained 2 bases not matched to a gene. The CDR3 has 13 amino acids. Germline V gene data show CDR1 as SGHRS and CDR2 as YFSETQ. The chain's CDR3 is CASSSGQGVEQYF. CDR3 bases: TGCGCCAGCAGCTCGGGACAGGGGGTCGAGCAGTACTTC.

This clone was counted once. The chain carries TRBV4-1 and TRBJ1-5, with a tentative D call TRBD1 (6 bases). V was clipped by 3 bases and J by 7 bases, with 10 bases between them. CDR1 is MGHRA and CDR2 is YSYEKL in the germline V gene. The CDR3 loop spans 13 amino acids. CDR3 nucleotide sequence: TGCGCCAGCAGCCAGAAGGGGGACCAGCCCCAGCATTTT. Its translation: CASSQKGDQPQHF.

The chain has TRBV19 and TRBJ1-6, with D maybe TRBD1 (6 bases). V was pared by 5 bases and J by 10 bases, with 15 bases between. CDR3 size: 14 residues. Germline loops: CDR1 LNHDA, CDR2 SQIVND (reference sequence). CDR3 residues: CASSSTGRGSPLHF. The CDR3, as DNA: TGTGCCAGTAGTTCAACAGGGAGAGGATCACCCCTCCACTTT.

The rearrangement links TRBV25-1 to TRBJ1-5; no clear D. The CDR3 runs 13 residues. Germline CDR1 is MGHDK and CDR2 is SYGVNS. Trimming pared 6 bases from V and 5 bases from J, leaving 11 bases between. CDR3 nucleotide sequence: TGTGCCAGCAGCGCCATACTGGATCAGCCCCAGCATTTT. Protein product: CASSAILDQPQHF.

The V call is TRBV27, the J call TRBJ1-1; tentatively, D is TRBD1 (6 bases). The germline gives CDR1 MNHEY, CDR2 SMNVEV (reference sequence). This CDR3 comprises 15 residues. Trimming removed 7 bases at V and 0 bases at J, with 15 bases between. The CDR3: CASTKAGAVNTEAFF. The CDR3 nucleotides are TGTGCCAGCACCAAGGCGGGGGCGGTGAACACTGAAGCTTTCTTT.

The chain has TRBV4-3 and TRBJ1-6; D not certain. The ends were cut back, 1 base at V and 4 bases at J, with 14 bases in the middle. Germline loops: CDR1 LGHNA, CDR2 YSLEER. The CDR3 totals 17 residues. CDR3 sequence (DNA): TGCGCCAGCAGCCAAGGCGTGGTGGTGGGTTATAATTCACCCCTCCACTTT. Translating gives CASSQGVVVGYNSPLHF.

V and J are TRBV18 and TRBJ1-1; a possible D gene is TRBD1 (5 bases). This CDR3 contains 13 residues. Germline assignment: CDR1 KGHSH and CDR2 LQKENI. The V end was cut by 4 bases, the J end by 1 base, with 7 bases between. In DNA, the CDR3 is TGTGCCAGCTCACATGGACAGAACACTGAAGCTTTCTTT. Translation gives CASSHGQNTEAFF.

The rearrangement links TRBV5-8 to TRBJ1-3; perhaps TRBD1 as D (6 bases). The V end was cut by 0 bases, the J end by 2 bases, with 9 bases between. The germline V gene encodes CDR1 SGHTS and CDR2 YDEGEE. CDR3 size: 15 residues. DNA of the CDR3: TGTGCCAGCAGCTTGGGAGGGACACCTGGAAACACCATATATTTT. This translates into CASSLGGTPGNTIYF.

This clone was picked up one time. The chain recombines TRBV5-1 with TRBJ2-7; TRBD1 aligns across 11 bases. This CDR3 region has 17 residues. V shed 0 bases, J shed 4 bases, and the junction held 9 bases outside the gene matches. Germline values: CDR1 SGHRS, CDR2 YFSETQ. CDR3 DNA: TGCGCCAGCAGCTTGGTGGCAGGACAGGGGGCGGGTTACGAGCAGTACTTC. Amino acid sequence: CASSLVAGQGAGYEQYF.

The rearrangement joins TRBV10-3 to TRBJ1-1; no clear D. This CDR3 is 14 amino acids long. Germline CDR1 and CDR2: ENHRY and SYGVKD. Trimming shortened V by 4 bases and J by 1 base, and 10 bases separated the two germline ends. For the CDR3, the DNA is TGTGCCATCAGTGGGCGAGAGGGGAACACTGAAGCTTTCTTT. Its translation: CAISGREGNTEAFF.

The chain carries TRBV6-5 and TRBJ2-1, with TRBD2 matching 7 bases. CDR3 length: 15 amino acids. J lost 8 bases, V lost 0 bases, and 7 bases had no gene match. CDR1 is MNHEY and CDR2 is SVGAGI in the germline V gene. The CDR3 spells CASSYSVLGGYEQFF. The CDR3, as DNA: TGTGCCAGCAGTTACTCTGTTTTGGGGGGGTATGAGCAGTTCTTC.

The count of this clone is one. The V call is TRBV4-1, the J call TRBJ1-5, with 7 bases lining up with TRBD1. Germline values: CDR1 MGHRA, CDR2 YSYEKL. This CDR3 region has 19 residues. J was trimmed by 2 bases and V by 1 base; bases with no gene match: 14. CDR3 amino acids: CASSQVVQGRGGRNQPQHF. CDR3 nucleotides: TGCGCCAGCAGCCAAGTCGTACAGGGGCGGGGAGGGCGCAATCAGCCCCAGCATTTT.

The chain combines TRBV18 with TRBJ1-2; 9 nucleotides align to TRBD1. Germline loops: CDR1 KGHSH, CDR2 LQKENI. The V and J ends lost 6 bases and 4 bases, in that order; junction bases with no gene match: 9. The CDR3 extends over 15 amino acids. CDR3 nucleotides: TGTGCCAGCTCCCTAGGGACAGGGCCCGCCTATGGCTACACCTTC. Residues: CASSLGTGPAYGYTF.

This rearrangement joins TRBV7-3 to TRBJ2-2; weak D call: TRBD1 (5 bases). The CDR3 sequence is 15 residues long. Germline V gives CDR1 SGHTA, CDR2 FQGTGA. V was trimmed by 6 bases and J by 0 bases, leaving 11 bases between them. The CDR3 sequence is CASREGAANTGELFF. For the CDR3, the DNA is TGTGCCAGCAGGGAAGGGGCAGCGAACACCGGGGAGCTGTTTTTT.

This clone appeared once. The chain joins TRBV6-5 to TRBJ1-2; 7 nucleotides align to TRBD1. V was clipped by 7 bases and J by 6 bases; unmatched bases: 8. CDR1 and CDR2 (germline): MNHEY, SVGAGI. The CDR3 consists of 13 residues. The CDR3 spells CASMGRGLDGYTF. Here the CDR3 DNA reads TGTGCCAGCATGGGTAGGGGGCTCGATGGCTACACCTTC.

This clone was counted once. The chain recombines TRBV5-4 with TRBJ2-3; TRBD2 might be the D (6 bases). Germline loops: CDR1 SGHNT, CDR2 YYREEE (reference sequence). The CDR3 has 16 amino acids. V was clipped by 0 bases and J by 0 bases, with 11 bases between them. The CDR3 bases are TGTGCCAGCAGCTTGGTCCCGGGACTCAGCACAGATACGCAGTATTTT. It yields the protein CASSLVPGLSTDTQYF. The whole variable domain, filled in from reference TRBV5-4 and TRBJ2-3, reads ETGVTQSPTHLIKTRGQQVTLRCSSQSGHNTVSWYQQALGQGPQFIFQYYREEENGRGNFPPRFSGLQFPNYSSELNVNALELDDSALYLCASSLVPGLSTDTQYFGPGTRLTVL.

The chain couples TRBV24-1 to TRBJ2-5, with D uncertain. The CDR3 has 14 amino acids. V lost 4 bases, J lost 2 bases, and 10 bases lay in between. The germline V gene has CDR1 KGHDR and CDR2 SFDVKD. DNA of the CDR3: TGTGCCACCAGTGACCCCGGTCCTCAAGAGACCCAGTACTTC. Translating it yields CATSDPGPQETQYF.

This clone was counted a single time. V is TRBV29-1 and J is TRBJ1-1, with 8 bases that match TRBD1. With 6 bases clipped from V and 7 bases from J, the junction kept 13 bases outside the gene matches. The CDR3 length is 14 residues. Germline lookup yields CDR1 SQVTM and CDR2 ANQGSEA. The CDR3: CSVTTGAPKNEAFF. CDR3 in DNA: TGCAGCGTCACGACAGGGGCACCAAAAAATGAAGCTTTCTTT.

This clone appeared a few times. The chain links TRBV7-2 to TRBJ2-7; D unclear. The V and J ends lost 5 bases and 3 bases respectively, with 17 bases between them. The germline V gene encodes CDR1 SGHTA and CDR2 FQGNSA. The CDR3 loop spans 15 amino acids. CDR3 in amino acids: CASSPDFSKHYEQYF. DNA of the CDR3: TGTGCCAGCAGCCCCGACTTCTCGAAACACTACGAGCAGTACTTC.

The rearrangement joins TRBV19 to TRBJ2-1; 10 nucleotides match TRBD2. The CDR3 totals 17 residues. V shed 6 bases and J 4 bases; nucleotides not matched to a gene: 12. Germline lookup yields CDR1 LNHDA and CDR2 SQIVND (reference sequence). As DNA, the CDR3 is TGTGCCAGTAGAACCCATGTAGCGGGGGGCACTTACAATGAGCAGTTCTTC. It yields the protein CASRTHVAGGTYNEQFF.

This chain joins TRBV6-2 or TRBV6-3 and TRBJ1-5, with 7 bases fitting TRBD1. CDR3 size: 16 residues. Trimming removed 2 bases from V and 2 bases from J; junction bases left unmatched: 6. The germline V gene has CDR1 MNHEY and CDR2 SVGEGT. The CDR3 DNA reads as TGTGCCAGCAGTTACAGTACTGACAGGGGCAATCAGCCCCAGCATTTT. It codes for CASSYSTDRGNQPQHF.

The chain recombines TRBV6-5 with TRBJ1-5; 8 bases are shared with TRBD1. Trimming took 5 bases from V and 4 from J; bases not matched to a gene: 7. The germline CDR1 and CDR2 sequences are MNHEY and SVGAGI. CDR3 length equals 15 residues. The CDR3, as DNA: TGTGCCAGCAGTAACCGACAGGGGAGAAATCAGCCCCAGCATTTT. Translation: CASSNRQGRNQPQHF.

The chain carries TRBV5-1 and TRBJ1-1, with 8 bases identical to TRBD1. The CDR3 contains 14 residues. Germline CDR1 SGHRS, CDR2 YFSETQ. J lost 6 bases, V lost 2 bases, and 6 bases had no gene match. CDR3 amino acids: CASSFGQGEAEAFF. In DNA, the CDR3 is TGCGCCAGCAGCTTTGGACAGGGTGAGGCTGAAGCTTTCTTT.

The chain couples TRBV5-1 to TRBJ2-5, with a weak D call TRBD2 (5 bases). Germline V gives CDR1 SGHRS, CDR2 YFSETQ. Deletions cut 4 bases from V and 5 bases from J, with 18 bases between. The CDR3 has 15 residues. CDR3 loop: CASSPSLARRETQYF. The DNA for the CDR3 is TGCGCCAGCAGCCCCAGTCTAGCTCGGAGGGAGACCCAGTACTTC. The full variable domain, completed using reference TRBV5-1 and TRBJ2-5, is KAGVTQTPRYLIKTRGQQVTLSCSPISGHRSVSWYQQTPGQGLQFLFEYFSETQRNKGNFPGRFSGRQFSNSRSEMNVSTLELGDSALYLCASSPSLARRETQYFGPGTRLLVL.

The chain links TRBV18 to TRBJ2-5, with D possibly TRBD2 on 6 matching bases. The CDR3 spans 15 residues. The germline V and J ends were trimmed by 3 bases and 4 bases, with 15 bases remaining between them. Germline CDR1 KGHSH, CDR2 LQKENI. The CDR3 reads CASSPQGGPRETQYF. The CDR3 bases are TGTGCCAGCTCACCTCAGGGAGGACCCAGAGAGACCCAGTACTTC.

V usage is TRBV7-3 and J usage is TRBJ1-1; D call uncertain. CDR1 and CDR2 from the germline V gene are SGHTA and FQGTGA. The CDR3 covers 12 residues. With 4 bases removed from V and 4 bases from J, the gap between germline ends came to 7 bases. CDR3 nucleotide sequence: TGTGCCAGCAGCTACGGAGGCACTGAAGCTTTCTTT. Its translation: CASSYGGTEAFF.